The 14 T cell receptor beta chains below were found in one sample sequenced in a study of identical twins (dated by TCRdb to 2016 to 2017). Libraries were constructed by 5' RACE. This sample was sequenced with an Illumina HiSeq 2000. TCRdb reprocessing: public reads trimmed at Q25 with fastp, clones called with MiXCR, in-frame beta chains kept. Every CDR3 protein is listed once, alongside the most common genes and DNA of its rows. This sample is represented by more than 400,000 distinct CDR3 sequences; approximately 14% of them were singletons. The leading ten clones occupy 0.35% to 0.45% of the sample. These same records also appear under a second study, on yellow fever vaccine responses in identical twins.

The sample was CD4+ T cells sorted from blood. Every receptor here comes from a woman younger than 35 in good health.

In its sample, this clonotype was seen many times. The chain has TRBV5-1 and TRBJ1-1; tentative D call: TRBD1 (5 bases). CDR1 SGHRS and CDR2 YFSETQ come from the germline V gene. V was cut by 4 bases and J by 1 base, with 8 bases left in between. There are 13 residues in the CDR3. The CDR3 DNA reads as TGCGCCAGCAGCGAGACAGCGAACACTGAAGCTTTCTTT. Translated, it gives CASSETANTEAFF.

This rearrangement joins TRBV20-1 to TRBJ2-1, with D perhaps TRBD2 (5 bases). The CDR3 is 15 amino acids. CDR1 and CDR2 (germline): DFQATT, SNEGSKA (reference sequence). Trimming shortened V by 5 bases and J by 2 bases, and 16 bases separated the two germline ends. The DNA of the CDR3 is TGCAGTGCTCAGGACTTCCAGAGTCCCTACAATGAGCAGTTCTTC. Its translation is CSAQDFQSPYNEQFF.

In regard to this clonotype: At one end, the junction sequence differs from germline, possibly due to a read error. V and J are TRBV5-1 and TRBJ1-1; 10 nucleotides match TRBD1. The germline V gene has CDR1 SGHRS and CDR2 YFSETQ. The CDR3 sequence is 20 residues long. The CDR3 coding sequence is TGCGCCAGCAGCTTGGAAACCCGGGACAGGGGTCAAGGGGGAAACAATGAAGCTTTCTTT. This sequence encodes CASSLETRDRGQGGNNEAFF.

This clonotype showed up many times. V and J are TRBV12-3 or TRBV12-4 and TRBJ2-1; a weak D match, TRBD1 (5 bases). This CDR3 is built from 14 residues. V lost 8 bases, J lost 4 bases, and 15 bases lay in between. The CDR3 spells CASLRDSPYNEQFF. DNA of the CDR3: TGTGCCAGCTTGAGAGACAGCCCTTACAATGAGCAGTTCTTC.

This clonotype was seen a handful of times. This rearrangement joins TRBV12-3 or TRBV12-4 to TRBJ2-3, with D unresolved. The CDR3 is 14 residues long. V lost 5 bases and J 6 bases, leaving 15 bases between the germline ends. In nucleotides, the CDR3 is TGTGCCAGCAGTATTTTCACTCCTAAGGATACGCAGTATTTT. Its protein product is CASSIFTPKDTQYF.

V and J are TRBV20-1 and TRBJ1-6; D is ambiguous. The germline V gene encodes CDR1 DFQATT and CDR2 SNEGSKA (reference sequence). CDR3 length equals 12 residues. Trimming left V 3 bases short and J 5 bases short, with 5 bases between. The CDR3 loop reads CSASLHNSPLHF. The CDR3 DNA reads TGCAGTGCTAGTCTTCATAATTCACCCCTCCACTTT.

This clonotype has just a few counts. This chain joins TRBV7-3 and TRBJ2-2; D gene unclear. CDR3 size: 13 residues. Germline assignment: CDR1 SGHTA and CDR2 FQGTGA. V lost 5 bases to trimming and J lost 5 bases, with 9 bases between them. The CDR3: CASSRSQTGELFF. The CDR3 nucleotides are TGTGCCAGCAGCCGTTCGCAAACCGGGGAGCTGTTTTTT.

This sequence joins TRBV15 and TRBJ1-6; D call uncertain. The germline V gene has CDR1 LNHNV and CDR2 YYDKDF (reference sequence). V lost 4 bases to trimming and J lost 7 bases, with 23 bases between them. This CDR3 is built from 18 residues. CDR3 amino acids: CATSKTVLKQALNSPLHF. Here the CDR3 DNA reads TGTGCCACCAGCAAGACGGTCCTAAAGCAGGCCCTAAATTCACCCCTCCACTTT.

This clonotype has just a few counts. The rearrangement links TRBV12-3 or TRBV12-4 to TRBJ2-7; tentatively, D is TRBD1 or TRBD2 (5 bases each). V was pared by 6 bases and J by 2 bases, with 14 bases between. The CDR3 runs to 14 residues. The CDR3 region is CASSLDVGAYEQYV. The CDR3 coding sequence is TGTGCCAGCAGCCTAGATGTGGGGGCCTACGAGCAGTACGTC.

This clonotype was detected ten times or more. V is TRBV12-3 or TRBV12-4 and J is TRBJ2-3; 8 positions match TRBD1. The CDR3 contains 16 residues. Trimming removed 0 bases from V and 1 base from J; junction bases left unmatched: 3. The CDR3 sequence is CASSLAPGQGTDTQYF. The CDR3, as DNA: TGTGCCAGCAGTTTAGCCCCGGGACAGGGCACAGATACGCAGTATTTT.

A few counts support this clonotype. The gene calls are TRBV6-1 and TRBJ2-1; TRBD2 might be the D (5 bases). This CDR3 is 15 amino acids long. Germline CDR1 is MNHNS and CDR2 is SASEGT. Trimming pared 7 bases from V and 0 bases from J, leaving 13 bases between. The CDR3 here is CASTTDGLSYNEQFF. CDR3 sequence (DNA): TGTGCCAGCACCACAGACGGACTCTCCTACAATGAGCAGTTCTTC.

This clonotype was counted only a few times. The chain employs TRBV25-1 and TRBJ1-1; 10 positions agree with TRBD1. CDR3 length: 18 residues. Unmatched junction bases numbered 12, after V lost 5 bases and J lost 0 bases. Germline lookup yields CDR1 MGHDK and CDR2 SYGVNS. In nucleotides, the CDR3 is TGTGCCAGCAGTCGGACAGGGGGAACTTCGTTGTTGAACACTGAAGCTTTCTTT. Translated, it gives CASSRTGGTSLLNTEAFF.

The chain is built from TRBV15 and TRBJ2-1; possible D gene TRBD2, 5 bases. Germline CDR1 and CDR2: LNHNV and YYDKDF (reference sequence). The CDR3 totals 14 residues. Trimming took off 3 bases at V and 5 bases at J, with 11 bases between the two ends. The CDR3, as DNA: TGTGCCACCAGCAGTCTAGCCTATCACAATGAGCAGTTCTTC. Translating it yields CATSSLAYHNEQFF.

The V gene is TRBV10-3, the J gene TRBJ2-7, with 7 bases aligning to TRBD2. Trimming took 3 bases from V and 5 from J; bases not matched to a gene: 10. The CDR3 length is 15 residues. The germline V gene has CDR1 ENHRY and CDR2 SYGVKD. Here the CDR3 reads CAISDPVVGGNEQYV. The CDR3 bases are TGTGCCATCAGTGACCCGGTCGTGGGAGGGAACGAGCAGTACGTC.